The 19 T cell receptor beta chains in this list originate from one sample, sequenced in a study of blood T cell repertoires in COVID-19. Some clones are missing from TCRdb's copy, which holds only in-frame ones; the method was immunoSEQ multiplex PCR. The sample includes some 340,000 clones, 85% seen only once; the top ten take roughly 3.6%. Sequenced material: peripheral blood. These receptors were taken from a woman aged 18-35 years with acute or convalescent COVID-19.

The chain carries TRBV5-6 and TRBJ1-1, with D perhaps TRBD1 (5 bases). In germline, CDR1 is SGHDT, CDR2 YYEEEE. The CDR3 runs 14 residues. Trimming removed 2 bases at V and 2 bases at J, with 10 bases between. The CDR3 region is CASSFRGENTEAFF. The CDR3 nucleotides are TGTGCCAGCAGCTTCCGGGGGGAAAACACTGAAGCTTTCTTT.

The V and J genes are TRBV2 and TRBJ2-5; weak D call: TRBD1 (6 bases). This CDR3 spans 12 amino acids. Germline CDR1 is SNHLY and CDR2 is FYNNEI. The V end was cut by 5 bases, the J end by 4 bases, with 8 bases between. This CDR3 is CASSRQVETQYF. In nucleotides, the CDR3 is TGTGCCAGCAGTAGACAGGTAGAGACCCAGTACTTC.

The V and J genes are TRBV27 and TRBJ2-7; possibly TRBD1 for D (6 bases). Deletions cut 6 bases from V and 11 bases from J, with 17 bases between. Germline CDR1 is MNHEY and CDR2 is SMNVEV (reference sequence). This CDR3 contains 12 residues. The CDR3 spells CASSLLQGIEYF. The CDR3 coding sequence is TGTGCCAGCAGCTTACTACAGGGAATCGAGTACTTC.

The chain combines TRBV7-3 with TRBJ2-3; TRBD2 matches 8 bases. This CDR3 is 15 amino acids long. Germline CDR1 SGHTA, CDR2 FQGTGA. Trimming removed 3 bases from V and 4 bases from J; junction bases left unmatched: 6. The CDR3 protein is CASSFSAGVADTQYF. The CDR3 DNA reads as TGTGCCAGCAGCTTTTCAGCGGGAGTCGCAGATACGCAGTATTTT.

Regarding this clone: Other DNA sequences in the same sample also yield this CDR3. The rearrangement joins TRBV5-1 to TRBJ2-1; a weak D match, TRBD2 (5 bases). The CDR3 is 14 residues long. The germline gives CDR1 SGHRS, CDR2 YFSETQ. The germline V and J ends were trimmed by 2 bases and 1 base, with 7 bases remaining between them. The CDR3 coding sequence is TGCGCCAGCAGCTTAGAGGGTTCCTACAATGAGCAGTTCTTC. It yields the protein CASSLEGSYNEQFF. Filled out from reference TRBV5-1 and TRBJ2-1, the complete variable domain reads KAGVTQTPRYLIKTRGQQVTLSCSPISGHRSVSWYQQTPGQGLQFLFEYFSETQRNKGNFPGRFSGRQFSNSRSEMNVSTLELGDSALYLCASSLEGSYNEQFFGPGTRLTVL.

The chain recombines TRBV7-9 with TRBJ1-6; perhaps TRBD1 as D (6 bases). This CDR3 is built from 13 residues. The ends were cut back, 5 bases at V and 10 bases at J, with 12 bases in the middle. The V gene's germline CDR1 is SEHNR and CDR2 FQNEAQ (reference sequence). Here the CDR3 reads CASSAIQGSPLHF. The CDR3 nucleotides are TGTGCCAGCAGCGCAATACAGGGCTCACCCCTCCACTTT.

This clone has a handful of counts. V usage is TRBV16 and J usage is TRBJ1-2; D uncertain. The CDR3 is made up of 15 amino acids. Germline assignment: CDR1 KGHSY and CDR2 FQNENV. The V end was cut by 1 base, the J end by 1 base, with 10 bases between. The CDR3 protein is CASSQFRQNNYGYTF. CDR3 coding DNA: TGTGCCAGCAGCCAATTTCGTCAGAATAACTATGGCTACACCTTC.

V usage is TRBV18 and J usage is TRBJ1-1; unclear D gene. The CDR3 totals 14 residues. The germline V gene has CDR1 KGHSH and CDR2 LQKENI. Trimming removed 4 bases from V and 1 base from J, with 10 bases in between. CDR3 DNA sequence: TGTGCCAGCTCACGCGAGACACCGAACACTGAAGCTTTCTTT. Translated, it gives CASSRETPNTEAFF.

The genes are TRBV10-2 and TRBJ2-3; 9 bases align to TRBD2. The germline V gene encodes CDR1 WSHSY and CDR2 SAAADI. The CDR3 has 16 residues. J was trimmed by 5 bases and V by 2 bases; bases with no gene match: 8. CDR3 sequence (DNA): TGCGCCAGCAGTGAGCGGGGCGGGGGGGTTAAAGATACGCAGTATTTT. It codes for CASSERGGGVKDTQYF.

This clone has ten or more counts. The chain combines TRBV7-8 with TRBJ2-7; TRBD2 matches 8 bases. The germline V gene encodes CDR1 SGHVS and CDR2 FQNEAQ. CDR3 length equals 14 residues. Trimming cost V 10 bases and J 4 bases; bases outside gene matches: 12. CDR3 sequence reads: CATSPGGSQYEQYF. The CDR3, as DNA: TGTGCCACCTCACCGGGGGGGAGTCAGTACGAGCAGTACTTC.

This clone was picked up a small number of times. The chain has TRBV10-2 and TRBJ2-1; 7 nucleotides line up with TRBD2. CDR1 and CDR2 from the germline V gene are WSHSY and SAAADI. This CDR3 is built from 12 residues. Here the CDR3 DNA reads TGCGCTCGACGGGGCGGGGGAAATGAGCAGTTCTTC. Protein: CARRGGGNEQFF.

This clone was counted once. This sequence joins TRBV7-2 and TRBJ2-5, with 11 nucleotides matching TRBD2. The germline CDR1 and CDR2 sequences are SGHTA and FQGNSA. V dropped 5 bases and J dropped 1; count of bases not matched to a gene: 6. This CDR3 comprises 16 residues. CDR3 in amino acids: CASSRGLAELQETQYF. Written as DNA, the CDR3 is TGTGCCAGCAGCAGGGGACTAGCGGAACTCCAAGAGACCCAGTACTTC.

The rearrangement joins TRBV5-6 to TRBJ2-2; 7 bases map to TRBD2. V shed 1 base, J shed 5 bases, and the junction held 5 bases outside the gene matches. This CDR3 region has 15 residues. Germline CDR1 SGHDT, CDR2 YYEEEE. CDR3 amino acids: CASSLLAGETGELFF. The CDR3 nucleotides read TGTGCCAGCAGCTTGTTGGCGGGAGAAACCGGGGAGCTGTTTTTT.

The chain links TRBV2 to TRBJ1-1, with D uncertain. Germline CDR1 is SNHLY and CDR2 is FYNNEI. The CDR3 loop spans 12 amino acids. V lost 6 bases, J lost 5 bases, and 10 bases lay in between. The CDR3: CASSREPTEAFF. CDR3 coding DNA: TGTGCCAGCAGCCGAGAACCTACTGAAGCTTTCTTT.

The rearrangement uses TRBV11-3 and TRBJ2-1; 7 bases agree with TRBD1. Per the germline V gene, CDR1 is SGHNT and CDR2 is YENEEA. V lost 6 bases and J lost 6; bases outside the gene matches: 8. This CDR3 region has 14 residues. The CDR3 is CASSSGQRPNEQFF. CDR3 DNA sequence: TGTGCCAGCAGTTCGGGACAGCGCCCCAATGAGCAGTTCTTC. Looking up the rest from reference TRBV11-3 and TRBJ2-1 gives the full variable domain: EAGVVQSPRYKIIEKKQPVAFWCNPISGHNTLYWYLQNLGQGPELLIRYENEEAVDDSQLPKDRFSAERLKGVDSTLKIQPAELGDSAVYLCASSSGQRPNEQFFGPGTRLTVL.

In this sample, this clone turned up once. V gene TRBV5-4 combines with J gene TRBJ1-2; 7 positions agree with TRBD1. CDR3 size: 15 residues. V lost 4 bases, J lost 13 bases, and 19 bases stayed unmatched. Germline CDR1 reads SGHNT; CDR2 reads YYREEE (reference sequence). CDR3: CASSLEDRADVKATF. DNA of the CDR3: TGTGCCAGCAGCCTAGAAGACAGGGCCGACGTGAAAGCCACCTTC.

V gene TRBV7-9 combines with J gene TRBJ2-7, with TRBD1 identical over 8 bases. Germline V gene sequence: CDR1 SEHNR, CDR2 FQNEAQ (reference sequence). This CDR3 region has 14 residues. V was clipped by 7 bases and J by 2 bases; unmatched bases: 7. The CDR3 DNA reads TGTGCCAGCACGTTTCAGGGGGCACCCTACGAGCAGTACTTC. Translation: CASTFQGAPYEQYF.

V is TRBV19 and J is TRBJ1-2; 9 bases match TRBD1. The CDR3 contains 15 residues. Germline CDR1 reads LNHDA; CDR2 reads SQIVND (reference sequence). V lost 4 bases to trimming and J lost 4 bases; unmatched junction nucleotides: 7. CDR3 sequence: CASSTGQGRFYGYTF. CDR3 DNA sequence: TGTGCCAGTAGTACCGGACAGGGGAGGTTCTATGGCTACACCTTC.

The chain combines TRBV6-6 with TRBJ2-5; tentative D call: TRBD1 (5 bases). The V gene's germline CDR1 is MNHNY and CDR2 SVGAGI (reference sequence). Deletions cut 5 bases from V and 6 bases from J, with 7 bases between. The CDR3 runs 11 residues. CDR3 residues: CASSTGQTQYF. CDR3 sequence (DNA): TGTGCCAGCAGTACAGGACAGACCCAGTACTTC.